This passage covers 23 T cell receptor beta chains from one sample sequenced in a study of identical twins. TCRdb redid the calling of the 5' RACE reads with MiXCR, one entry per CDR3 protein. The sample has some 1,600,000 distinct CDR3 sequences; roughly a third are singletons. The source material was cord blood. These receptors were taken from a newborn girl in good health.

This clonotype was seen a single time. This chain links TRBV6-1 with TRBJ2-5; D not certain. CDR3 length equals 14 residues. V lost 1 base and J lost 4, with 10 bases in between. The germline gives CDR1 MNHNS, CDR2 SASEGT. CDR3 in DNA: TGTGCCAGCAGTGAAGTGGTAGCAGGAGAGACCCAGTACTTC. As protein: CASSEVVAGETQYF.

V and J are TRBV25-1 and TRBJ2-5; D remains ambiguous. V was pared by 1 base and J by 3 bases, with 3 bases between. Germline V gene lookup returns CDR1 MGHDK and CDR2 SYGVNS. The CDR3 extends over 12 amino acids. This chain's CDR3 is CASSEFKETQYF. The DNA of the CDR3 is TGTGCCAGCAGTGAATTTAAAGAGACCCAGTACTTC.

This clonotype has a single count. The junction shows a germline mismatch at one end, possibly a read error. The chain employs TRBV3-1 and TRBJ2-5; weak D call: TRBD2 (5 bases). There are 16 residues in the CDR3. Germline V gives CDR1 LGHDT, CDR2 YNNKEL (reference sequence). The DNA for the CDR3 is TGTGCCGGCAGCCAAGATAGGTCATTCAAAATTGGGGAGCAGTACTTC. Protein sequence: CAGSQDRSFKIGEQYF.

This chain connects TRBV5-1 to TRBJ2-2; D perhaps matches TRBD1 (6 bases). Per the germline V gene, CDR1 is SGHRS and CDR2 is YFSETQ. The CDR3 is 18 amino acids. V was shortened by 3 bases and J by 2 bases, with 20 bases between the two germline ends. The chain's CDR3 is CASSSNPGDHINTGELFF. The CDR3 nucleotides are TGCGCCAGCAGCTCGAATCCAGGGGACCATATTAACACCGGGGAGCTGTTTTTT.

The gene calls are TRBV12-3 or TRBV12-4 and TRBJ1-5; tentative D call: TRBD1 (5 bases). CDR3 length: 15 amino acids. Trimming removed 5 bases from V and 1 base from J, with 12 bases in between. CDR3 bases: TGTGCCAGCAGTCCGGGACGGGGGAGCAATCAGCCCCAGCATTTT. Amino acids: CASSPGRGSNQPQHF.

The J gene is TRBJ1-5, the V gene TRBV6-1, with TRBD1 as a possible D gene (5 bases). The CDR3 contains 15 residues. Germline V gives CDR1 MNHNS, CDR2 SASEGT. Trimming left V 6 bases short and J 4 bases short, with 16 bases between. The CDR3 sequence: CASSERQWLNQPQHF. CDR3 nucleotide sequence: TGTGCCAGCAGCGAGAGACAGTGGCTAAATCAGCCCCAGCATTTT.

This sequence joins TRBV10-3 and TRBJ2-7; 12 nucleotides match TRBD2. Trimming at V came to 5 bases and at J to 7 bases, leaving 18 bases not matched to a gene. Germline V gene lookup returns CDR1 ENHRY and CDR2 SYGVKD. CDR3 size: 18 residues. Written as DNA, the CDR3 is TGTGCCATCAGTACCGGACTAGCGGGATGGCAAGGCTACAATGAGCAGTACTTC. Its protein is CAISTGLAGWQGYNEQYF.

This clonotype was detected a few times. The chain joins TRBV28 to TRBJ2-3, with D possibly matching TRBD2 (6 bases). V was clipped by 7 bases and J by 5 bases, with 10 bases between them. There are 12 residues in the CDR3. The germline gives CDR1 MDHEN, CDR2 SYDVKM. The CDR3 coding sequence is TGTGCCAGCACCTCGGGGGTAGATACGCAGTATTTT. It translates to CASTSGVDTQYF.

This chain links TRBV14 with TRBJ2-7, with D perhaps TRBD2 (5 bases). V was shortened by 0 bases and J by 0 bases, with 9 bases between the two germline ends. The length of the CDR3 is 15 residues. Germline CDR1 reads SGHDN; CDR2 reads FVKESK. The chain's CDR3 is CASSQDIGGSYEQYF. Written as DNA, the CDR3 is TGTGCCAGCAGCCAAGATATCGGAGGCTCCTACGAGCAGTACTTC.

V gene TRBV3-1 combines with J gene TRBJ2-3; D may be TRBD2 (5 bases). In germline, CDR1 is LGHDT, CDR2 YNNKEL (reference sequence). The CDR3 length is 15 residues. The germline V and J ends were trimmed by 3 bases and 0 bases, with 10 bases remaining between them. The CDR3 sequence is CASSHRGWSTDTQYF. DNA for the CDR3: TGTGCCAGCAGCCATCGGGGATGGAGCACAGATACGCAGTATTTT.

This clonotype was counted a few times. V and J are TRBV5-1 and TRBJ2-7; D is ambiguous. Germline CDR1 is SGHRS and CDR2 is YFSETQ. The V and J ends lost 7 bases and 0 bases respectively, with 11 bases between them. CDR3 size: 13 residues. The CDR3 loop is CASQGRTSYEQYF. CDR3 nucleotides: TGCGCCAGCCAAGGCCGTACCTCCTACGAGCAGTACTTC.

Note on this clonotype: The junction shows a germline mismatch at one end, possibly a read error. The V call is TRBV29-1, the J call TRBJ2-1, with 7 bases aligning to TRBD2. This CDR3 contains 15 residues. Germline loops: CDR1 SQVTM, CDR2 ANQGSEA. The CDR3 protein is CSVAARLAANNERFF. The CDR3 DNA follows: TGCAGCGTCGCCGCACGCCTAGCGGCAAACAATGAGCGGTTCTTC.

This clonotype has only a few counts. The rearrangement joins TRBV29-1 to TRBJ2-7, with TRBD1 identical over 8 bases. The CDR3 spans 14 residues. Germline V gene sequence: CDR1 SQVTM, CDR2 ANQGSEA. V lost 4 bases and J lost 6; bases outside the gene matches: 11. CDR3 protein: CSVVGGQALGEQYF. The CDR3 DNA sequence: TGCAGCGTTGTTGGGGGACAGGCCCTCGGCGAGCAGTACTTC.

This clonotype was seen a few times. The chain has TRBV5-6 and TRBJ2-3; D assignment may be TRBD1 or TRBD2 (6 bases each). Germline V gives CDR1 SGHDT, CDR2 YYEEEE. Trimming removed 0 bases at V and 0 bases at J, with 14 bases between. This CDR3 is 17 amino acids long. In nucleotides, the CDR3 is TGTGCCAGCAGCTTGGTGTCCGGGGGCGCGAGCACAGATACGCAGTATTTT. Translated, it gives CASSLVSGGASTDTQYF.

The CDR3: CASSFGDRGTEAFF. The CDR3 DNA sequence: TGTGCCAGCAGTTTCGGGGACAGAGGCACTGAAGCTTTCTTT. V and J are TRBV28 and TRBJ1-1, with TRBD1 matching 7 bases. The CDR3 spans 14 residues. CDR1 and CDR2 from the germline V gene are MDHEN and SYDVKM. With 3 bases clipped from V and 4 bases from J, the junction kept 5 bases outside the gene matches.

The chain joins TRBV6-6 to TRBJ2-3; 10 nucleotides align to TRBD2. Germline V lookup: CDR1 MNHNY, CDR2 SVGAGI (reference sequence). The CDR3 is 16 residues long. V lost 0 bases to trimming and J lost 2 bases; unmatched junction nucleotides: 2. CDR3 bases: TGTGCCAGCAGTTACTCAACTAGCGGGGCCACAGATACGCAGTATTTT. This sequence encodes CASSYSTSGATDTQYF.

This sequence joins TRBV7-9 and TRBJ2-1; no clear D. Germline CDR1 SEHNR, CDR2 FQNEAQ (reference sequence). Trimming removed 2 bases at V and 10 bases at J, with 15 bases between. The CDR3 is made up of 14 amino acids. The CDR3, as DNA: TGTGCCAGCAGCTTAAAGGGCCTTACGGAGGAGCAGTTCTTC. It is translated as CASSLKGLTEEQFF.

The CDR3 DNA reads as TGCGCCAGCCACGCGTCACTAGCGCAAGAGACCCAGTACTTC. This encodes CASHASLAQETQYF. The chain links TRBV5-1 to TRBJ2-5, with 7 bases that match TRBD2. Germline V CDR1 and CDR2: SGHRS, YFSETQ. V shed 7 bases and J 2 bases; nucleotides not matched to a gene: 8. This CDR3 has 14 amino acids.

V gene TRBV28 combines with J gene TRBJ2-7; TRBD1 matches 8 bases. This CDR3 has 15 amino acids. Germline CDR1 reads MDHEN; CDR2 reads SYDVKM. V lost 7 bases and J lost 2; bases outside the gene matches: 10. CDR3 protein: CASTSLETGAYEQYF. CDR3 bases: TGTGCCAGCACTTCTCTCGAGACAGGGGCCTACGAGCAGTACTTC.

In regard to this clonotype: This may be a read error: a much more frequent sequence differs by one nucleotide. V and J are TRBV28 and TRBJ2-7; tentative D call: TRBD1 (6 bases). CDR3 length: 16 amino acids. Germline CDR1 is MDHEN and CDR2 is SYDVKM. The chain's CDR3 is CASSLGIPGQIYGQYF. The CDR3 DNA is TGTGCCAGCAGTTTAGGGATCCCGGGACAAATCTACGGGCAGTACTTC.

This clonotype was counted a few times. This chain joins TRBV7-2 and TRBJ2-7, with TRBD1 matching over 7 bases. Germline V CDR1 and CDR2: SGHTA, FQGNSA. Trimming at V came to 2 bases and at J to 1 base, leaving 5 bases not matched to a gene. CDR3 length: 15 residues. As DNA, the CDR3 is TGTGCCAGCAGCTTATCCCGGGGACAGTCCTACGAGCAGTACTTC. It codes for CASSLSRGQSYEQYF.

The chain has TRBV6-6 and TRBJ1-1; D ambiguous. CDR3 length: 15 amino acids. The V and J ends lost 6 bases and 1 base respectively, with 15 bases between them. Germline V gives CDR1 MNHNY, CDR2 SVGAGI (reference sequence). CDR3 nucleotides: TGTGCCAGCAGCCCCCCGAGACCACCGAACACTGAAGCTTTCTTT. Protein product: CASSPPRPPNTEAFF.

This sequence joins TRBV18 and TRBJ2-3, with TRBD2 identical over 10 bases. The germline CDR1 and CDR2 sequences are KGHSH and LQKENI. J lost 1 base, V lost 2 bases, and 6 bases had no gene match. The CDR3 extends over 17 amino acids. The CDR3 coding sequence is TGTGCCAGCTCACCATTGTCGACTAGCGGGCGCACAGATACGCAGTATTTT. It yields the protein CASSPLSTSGRTDTQYF.